The present T cell receptor beta chain was sequenced within a study of siplizumab effects on memory and regulatory T cells (dated by TCRdb to between 2019 and 2020). About the full investigation: The study looked at the effect of siplizumab, an anti-CD2 antibody, on alloreactive T-cell subsets in allogeneic mixed lymphocyte reactions made from human PBMCs.

Note on this clone: What antigen it recognizes has not been identified. Within one base of it there is no much larger clone, and no base qualities were kept.

V sheds 0 bases and J sheds 3 bases, leaving 9 bases between their ends. Reading the germline V gene gives CDR1 MNHEY and CDR2 SVGAGI. The CDR3 goes from the cysteine to the phenylalanine over 15 residues. The retained sequence is limited to the CDR3, 45 bases, with the frame set at the first base. Study-wide findings and limitations: The cumulative frequency of alloreactive sequences traceable to unstimulated CD4+ memory T cells was significantly reduced by siplizumab. Compared with memory T cells, unstimulated naive T cells appeared more diverse, and naive cells seemed to make a substantial contribution to the alloresponse. Of the alloreactive CD4+ clones that could be mapped, the Treg-derived share averaged roughly 73% with siplizumab compared with under 35% in control reactions. For roughly 80-96% of proliferating CD4+ or CD8+ clones, no naive or memory phenotype could be assigned. Because sequences at frequencies below about 10^-5 were poorly captured, only a minor fraction of alloreactive clones could be mapped back to unstimulated subsets. No functional confirmation was obtained for the suppressive function of proliferating Tregs from siplizumab cultures.

Library construction relied on the immunoSEQ multiplex PCR assay. The deep sequencing platform assayed about 10^5 TCR templates per sample. Genomic DNA extracted from sorted T cells was the material used for TCRbeta CDR3 sequencing. The published analysis was carried out like this. The R programming language was used for clonal analysis of TCRbeta CDR3 data. Alloreactive CD4+ and CD8+ clones were identified by comparing unstimulated samples to CFSE-low samples taken after the reaction. By matching sequences to the repertoires of sorted unstimulated Treg and non-Treg cells, each alloreactive CD4+ clone was assigned a regulatory or non-regulatory origin. TCRdb mirrors the immuneACCESS table, restricted to in-frame sequences. Some clones are absent from its copies; in checked studies, under half trace to an unresolved V gene, and the reason for the others is unknown. V, J and clone size are taken as reported in that table, and D and trimming were inferred from the DNA itself. This sample gives some 100,000 clones in total; 80% to 95% of them show up just once. The ten largest account for approximately 12% of the sample.

Sorted unstimulated T cells and proliferating T cells recovered from mixed lymphocyte reactions underwent TCRbeta CDR3 sequencing. Fresh whole blood from roughly ten HLA-typed healthy donors was used to isolate PBMCs. To map where alloreactive clones came from, CD4+ non-regulatory T cells in the unstimulated state were FACS-sorted. The sample was non-Treg CD4+ T cells sorted from blood. The cell subset or site label of this sample denotes: FACS-sorted unstimulated CD4+ non-regulatory T cells. In this chain, TRBV6-5 is recombined with TRBJ1-5; no confident D gene assignment can be made. This TCR derives from a human donor in good health. The CDR3 in this case is CASSYSRIFNQPQHF. The sequenced DNA: TGTGCCAGCAGTTACTCGAGGATATTCAATCAGCCCCAGCATTTT.